Listed below are T cell receptor beta chains from one sample, sequenced in a study of blood T cell repertoires in COVID-19. The method was immunoSEQ multiplex PCR; TCRdb's version includes in-frame clones alone and lacks a portion of them. The data contain under 100,000 clones, about 85% of them seen just once; the ten biggest clones take up about 23%. Material: peripheral blood. These TCRs come from a man aged 80 or over with active or convalescent COVID-19. The CDR3 runs from the conserved cysteine through the conserved F or W. Fields, in order: clone size, V gene, D gene, J gene, CDR3 protein, CDR3 DNA. A D gene is named only where the DNA matches it firmly. Clone size is given for some rows only: seen once, a few or many times, or a class if the clone is expanded.

>few|TRBV4-3|.|TRBJ1-2
CASSQDLGERDGYTF
TGCGCCAGCAGCCAAGATTTGGGGGAGCGGGATGGCTACACCTTC
>.|TRBV25-1|TRBD1|TRBJ1-3
CASSERGQGRNTIYF
TGTGCCAGCAGTGAACGGGGACAGGGGAGGAACACCATATATTTT
>few|TRBV15|.|TRBJ2-1
CATSRRVDNEQFF
TGTGCCACCAGTCGCAGGGTGGACAATGAGCAGTTCTTC
>.|TRBV28|TRBD1|TRBJ1-6
CASSLRGTGLSPLHF
TGTGCCAGCAGTTTGAGAGGGACAGGGTTATCACCCCTCCACTTT
>.|TRBV10-3|TRBD1|TRBJ1-2
CAISGDTGENYGYTF
TGTGCCATCAGTGGGGACACAGGGGAAAACTATGGCTACACCTTC
>few|TRBV6-5|TRBD1|TRBJ2-7
CASRVNRGSYEQYF
TGTGCCAGCAGAGTAAACAGGGGCTCCTACGAGCAGTACTTC
>.|TRBV11-2|TRBD1|TRBJ2-7
CASSSRDRGSYEQYF
TGTGCCAGCAGCTCCCGGGACAGGGGATCCTACGAGCAGTACTTC
>.|TRBV28|.|TRBJ1-5
CASSFPGTGNQPQHF
TGTGCCAGCAGTTTCCCAGGGACTGGCAATCAGCCCCAGCATTTT
>.|TRBV7-2|.|TRBJ1-2
CASTKDSTNYGYTF
TGTGCCAGCACCAAGGACAGTACTAACTATGGCTACACCTTC
>.|TRBV7-2|.|TRBJ2-3
CASSLPGASTDTQYF
TGTGCCAGCAGCCTGCCGGGAGCTAGCACAGATACGCAGTATTTT
>.|TRBV7-3|.|TRBJ1-1
CASSLRGRDTEAFF
TGTGCCAGCAGCTTAAGGGGGAGGGACACTGAAGCTTTCTTT
>.|TRBV29-1|TRBD2|TRBJ2-7
CSAMGGSINYEQYF
TGCAGCGCCATGGGAGGGTCGATAAACTACGAGCAGTACTTC
>.|TRBV9|.|TRBJ2-6
CASSERISGANVLTF
TGTGCCAGCAGCGAGCGGATCTCTGGGGCCAACGTCCTGACTTTC
>.|TRBV10-3|.|TRBJ1-2
CAISDSGGGYTF
TGTGCCATCAGTGATTCAGGAGGTGGCTACACCTTC
>.|TRBV5-1|.|TRBJ2-3
CASSLGANTDTQYF
TGCGCCAGCAGCTTGGGAGCTAACACAGATACGCAGTATTTT
>.|TRBV7-7|TRBD1|TRBJ1-5
CASAAEPGQGGLGAQPQHF
TGTGCTAGCGCCGCGGAACCGGGACAGGGAGGGTTAGGGGCTCAGCCCCAGCATTTT